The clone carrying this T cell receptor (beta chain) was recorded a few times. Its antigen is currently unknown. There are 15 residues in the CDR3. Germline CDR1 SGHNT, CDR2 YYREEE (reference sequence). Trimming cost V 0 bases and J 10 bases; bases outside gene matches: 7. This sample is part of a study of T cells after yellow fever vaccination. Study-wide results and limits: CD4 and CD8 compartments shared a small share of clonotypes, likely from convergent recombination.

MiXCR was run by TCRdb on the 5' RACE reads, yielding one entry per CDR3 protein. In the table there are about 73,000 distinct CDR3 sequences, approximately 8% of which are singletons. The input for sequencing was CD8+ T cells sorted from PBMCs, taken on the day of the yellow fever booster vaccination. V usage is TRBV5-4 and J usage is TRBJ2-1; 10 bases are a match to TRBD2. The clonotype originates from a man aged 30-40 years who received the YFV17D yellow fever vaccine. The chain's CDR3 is CASSLGHILAGEQFF. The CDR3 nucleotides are TGTGCCAGCAGCTTGGGGCATATACTAGCGGGGGAGCAGTTCTTC. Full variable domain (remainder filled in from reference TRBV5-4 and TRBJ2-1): ETGVTQSPTHLIKTRGQQVTLRCSSQSGHNTVSWYQQALGQGPQFIFQYYREEENGRGNFPPRFSGLQFPNYSSELNVNALELDDSALYLCASSLGHILAGEQFFGPGTRLTVL.